These T cell receptor beta chains were read from a single sample in a study of OX40 agonist ivuxolimab in advanced cancers. Produced via immunoSEQ multiplex PCR; TCRdb's table is partial and in-frame only. This sample has about 54,000 clones, with 80% to 90% found just once. Sequencing used CD4+ or CD8+ T cells sorted from blood, obtained in a trial of the OX40 agonist ivuxolimab. These receptors originate from an adult with an advanced solid tumor such as melanoma, head and neck, liver or kidney cancer. CDR3s include the opening cysteine and the closing phenylalanine or tryptophan. The D gene is left open where the match is weak. A clone size is listed for some rows: how often the clone was seen (once, few, many), or a class if it is expanded.

j_gene | d_gene | v_gene | abundance | CDR3aa | CDR3nt
TRBJ1-2 | TRBD1 | TRBV5-1 | - | CASSLGQGPAHGYTF | TGCGCCAGCAGCTTAGGACAGGGACCCGCCCATGGCTACACCTTC
TRBJ1-1 | - | TRBV6-5 | - | CASSHRGNTEAFF | TGTGCCAGCAGTCACAGAGGGAACACTGAAGCTTTCTTT
TRBJ2-2 | - | TRBV29-1 | - | CSVDTGKNTGELFF | TGCAGCGTTGATACGGGGAAGAACACCGGGGAGCTGTTTTTT
TRBJ1-2 | - | TRBV2 | few | CASSDRGYGYTF | TGTGCCAGCAGCGACAGAGGCTATGGCTACACCTTC
TRBJ1-5 | - | TRBV7-3 | - | CASSLGQNQPQHF | TGTGCCAGCAGCCTCGGACAGAATCAGCCCCAGCATTTT
TRBJ1-1 | - | TRBV5-1 | - | CASSPGPSGWTEAFF | TGCGCCAGCAGCCCTGGACCCTCGGGGTGGACTGAAGCTTTCTTT
TRBJ2-5 | - | TRBV5-1 | - | CASSLDQETQYF | TGCGCCAGCAGCTTGGACCAAGAGACCCAGTACTTC
TRBJ1-1 | - | TRBV5-1 | once | CASSSLNLGDTEAFF | TGCGCCAGCAGCTCTTTAAACTTGGGGGACACTGAAGCTTTCTTT
TRBJ2-5 | - | TRBV18 | few | CASSPGPQETQYF | TGTGCCAGCTCACCAGGGCCCCAAGAGACCCAGTACTTC
TRBJ2-1 | - | TRBV4-3 | - | CASSQDLLPGTTNEQFF | TGCGCCAGCAGCCAAGATCTGCTACCGGGGACGACGAATGAGCAGTTCTTC
TRBJ2-5 | TRBD2 | TRBV11-3 | - | CASSLGGGGPQYF | TGTGCCAGCAGCTTAGGGGGCGGGGGGCCCCAGTACTTC
TRBJ1-1 | - | TRBV5-8 | - | CASIPPSGWDTEAFF | TGTGCCAGCATACCGCCATCGGGTTGGGACACTGAAGCTTTCTTT
TRBJ1-6 | TRBD1 | TRBV2 | - | CASTGLRTGGNSPLHF | TGTGCCAGCACCGGTCTTCGGACAGGAGGGAATTCACCCCTCCACTTT
TRBJ2-2 | - | TRBV9 | - | CASSVSLSNTGELFF | TGTGCCAGCAGCGTAAGTCTATCGAACACCGGGGAGCTGTTTTTT
TRBJ1-5 | - | TRBV6-5 | - | CASTASPGNQPQHF | TGTGCCAGCACGGCCTCACCCGGCAATCAGCCCCAGCATTTT
TRBJ2-7 | - | TRBV5-1 | - | CASSLVGPEGNEQYF | TGCGCCAGCAGCTTGGTGGGGCCCGAGGGGAACGAGCAGTACTTC
TRBJ2-5 | - | TRBV7-2 | - | CASSSGGVETQYF | TGTGCCAGCAGCTCCGGGGGCGTGGAGACCCAGTACTTC
TRBJ2-1 | - | TRBV5-1 | - | CASTEREQFF | TGCGCCAGCACCGAGCGTGAGCAGTTCTTC
TRBJ2-7 | - | TRBV28 | - | CASKYRRDYEQYF | TGTGCCAGCAAGTACAGGAGAGACTACGAGCAGTACTTC
TRBJ2-3 | - | TRBV19 | few | CASSQGTQGPDTQYF | TGTGCCAGTAGCCAAGGGACCCAGGGTCCGGATACGCAGTATTTT
TRBJ2-7 | - | TRBV6-1 | - | CASSPPGRWEQYF | TGTGCCAGCAGTCCTCCAGGAAGATGGGAGCAGTACTTC
TRBJ2-7 | - | TRBV28 | once | CASSWVSTSPTYEQYF | TGTGCCAGCAGTTGGGTTTCAACTAGCCCCACGTACGAGCAGTACTTC
TRBJ1-6 | - | TRBV10-2 | - | CASSEQAGGGLHF | TGCGCCAGCAGTGAGCAGGCGGGGGGCGGACTCCACTTT
TRBJ2-1 | TRBD2 | TRBV5-5 | - | CASTPPRGGDEQFF | TGTGCCAGCACACCCCCCCGGGGGGGCGATGAGCAGTTCTTC
TRBJ2-5 | TRBD1 | TRBV14 | - | CASSQHVGTGRETQYF | TGTGCCAGCAGCCAACACGTGGGGACAGGGCGAGAGACCCAGTACTTC
TRBJ2-7 | TRBD2 | TRBV7-8 | - | CASSPTTGEGIYEQYF | TGTGCCAGCAGCCCAACAACCGGGGAGGGAATCTACGAGCAGTACTTC
TRBJ1-1 | - | TRBV7-9 | - | CASSRPERGEAEAFF | TGTGCCAGCAGTAGACCCGAACGGGGAGAAGCTGAAGCTTTCTTT
TRBJ2-7 | TRBD2 | TRBV9 | - | CASSVESGGTYEQYF | TGTGCCAGCAGCGTAGAAAGCGGGGGGACCTACGAGCAGTACTTC
TRBJ2-7 | - | TRBV28 | - | CASSHETGLAYEQYF | TGTGCCAGCAGCCACGAGACAGGCCTTGCCTACGAGCAGTACTTC
TRBJ1-5 | - | TRBV6-6 | - | CASSYIGLSNQPQHF | TGTGCCAGCAGTTACATCGGGTTGAGCAATCAGCCCCAGCATTTT
TRBJ2-7 | TRBD1 | TRBV2 | - | CASREHGQGGQYF | TGTGCCAGCAGAGAGCACGGACAGGGCGGCCAGTACTTC
TRBJ1-5 | - | TRBV5-1 | few | CASSREGGNGQPQHF | TGCGCCAGCAGTCGGGAAGGAGGGAATGGACAGCCCCAGCATTTT
TRBJ2-7 | TRBD1 | TRBV7-2 | - | CASSGTGYEQYF | TGTGCCAGCAGCGGGACAGGGTACGAGCAGTACTTC
TRBJ1-2 | - | TRBV27 | - | CASILLEDLERIANYGYTF | TGTGCCAGCATTCTGCTCGAGGACCTCGAGCGTATAGCTAACTATGGCTACACCTTC
TRBJ1-2 | - | TRBV28 | - | CASSFPVISNYGYTF | TGTGCCAGCAGTTTTCCGGTCATATCTAACTATGGCTACACCTTC
TRBJ1-5 | - | TRBV4-2 | - | CASSQEAGHGNQPQHF | TGTGCCAGCAGCCAAGAAGCGGGACATGGCAATCAGCCCCAGCATTTT
TRBJ1-2 | - | TRBV7-9 | - | CASSLPLNYGYTF | TGTGCCAGCAGCCTTCCCCTTAACTATGGCTACACCTTC
TRBJ2-6 | - | TRBV28 | - | CASSLWGPGANVLTF | TGTGCCAGCAGTTTATGGGGGCCGGGGGCCAACGTCCTGACTTTC
TRBJ1-2 | - | TRBV6-1 | - | CASSEEGGYGYTF | TGTGCCAGCAGTGAAGAGGGGGGCTATGGCTACACCTTC
TRBJ1-1 | - | TRBV6-5 | once | CASSYLPGGANTEAFF | TGTGCCAGCAGTTACCTTCCGGGGGGGGCGAACACTGAAGCTTTCTTT
TRBJ2-5 | - | TRBV7-2 | - | CASSFAGFSQETQYF | TGTGCCAGCAGCTTTGCGGGCTTCTCCCAAGAGACCCAGTACTTC
TRBJ1-2 | - | TRBV7-8 | - | CASSPERGGYTF | TGTGCCAGCAGTCCAGAGCGAGGAGGCTACACCTTC
TRBJ2-7 | - | TRBV9 | - | CASSRGNSYEQYF | TGTGCCAGCAGCCGGGGGAACTCCTACGAGCAGTACTTC
TRBJ2-1 | TRBD1 | TRBV6-1 | - | CASDRDRVYNEQFF | TGTGCCAGTGACCGGGACAGGGTCTACAATGAGCAGTTCTTC
TRBJ2-7 | TRBD2 | TRBV19 | - | CASSSLAGDYEQYF | TGTGCCAGTAGTTCGCTAGCGGGGGACTACGAGCAGTACTTC
TRBJ1-5 | - | TRBV6-1 | - | CASSNRVGNQPQHF | TGTGCCAGCAGCAACAGGGTGGGCAATCAGCCCCAGCATTTT